A selection of T cell receptor beta chains follows, all from one sample in a study of blood T cell repertoires in COVID-19. The table came from immunoSEQ multiplex PCR; TCRdb's copy has only in-frame clones and leaves some out. The table has around 98,000 clones, 70% to 90% seen once. Sequencing was done on a sample of peripheral blood. Every receptor here comes from a man aged 65 to 85 with acute or convalescent COVID-19. The CDR3 runs from the conserved cysteine through the conserved F or W. D genes are given only for firm matches. Size is stated for part of the rows, as once, few or many counts, or as a class when the clone is expanded.

>TRBJ1-1|TRBV20-1|NA|TRBD1
CSAGGQVEAFF
TGCAGTGCTGGAGGACAGGTTGAAGCTTTCTTT
>TRBJ1-1|TRBV14|NA|TRBD1
CASSLRTGLNTEAFF
TGTGCCAGCAGCCTGAGGACAGGGCTGAACACTGAAGCTTTCTTT
>TRBJ2-7|TRBV28|NA|NA
CASTRMREQYF
TGTGCCAGCACCCGAATGAGGGAGCAGTACTTC
>TRBJ1-5|TRBV10-3|few|TRBD1
CAISEQGQGRQPQHF
TGTGCCATCAGTGAACAAGGACAGGGCCGGCAGCCCCAGCATTTT
>TRBJ2-3|TRBV5-1|NA|NA
CASSSAGGVPSTDTQYF
TGCGCCAGCAGCTCGGCCGGAGGGGTCCCTAGCACAGATACGCAGTATTTT
>TRBJ1-2|TRBV5-5|NA|TRBD1
CASSSAGTGAGYTF
TGTGCCAGCAGCTCTGCCGGGACAGGGGCAGGCTACACCTTC
>TRBJ1-5|TRBV7-2|NA|TRBD1
CASSQQGALSNQPQHF
TGTGCCAGCAGCCAGCAGGGGGCGCTTAGCAATCAGCCCCAGCATTTT
>TRBJ2-6|TRBV3-1/TRBV3-2|NA|NA
CASSPSSGQGSGANVLTF
TGTGCCAGCAGCCCTTCATCCGGACAAGGCTCTGGGGCCAACGTCCTGACTTTC
>TRBJ2-2|TRBV2|NA|NA
CASSAGANTGELFF
TGTGCCAGCAGTGCAGGGGCGAACACCGGGGAGCTGTTTTTT
>TRBJ1-2|TRBV6-5|NA|NA
CASRGGPYGYTF
TGTGCCAGCCGAGGGGGACCCTATGGCTACACCTTC
>TRBJ1-1|TRBV27|NA|NA
CASRKYTGSYVRADTEAFF
TGTGCCAGCAGAAAGTACACGGGGTCCTACGTAAGGGCGGACACTGAAGCTTTCTTT
>TRBJ1-2|TRBV3-1/TRBV3-2|few|TRBD1
CASSLPGQGFGYTF
TGTGCCAGCAGCCTTCCGGGACAGGGTTTTGGCTACACCTTC
>TRBJ1-6|TRBV6-5|NA|NA
CASSSLTTEGSPLHF
TGTGCCAGCAGTTCTCTGACAACGGAGGGGTCACCCCTCCACTTT
>TRBJ1-1|TRBV7-8|NA|TRBD1
CASSPRPDRGRAFF
TGTGCCAGCAGCCCACGGCCGGACAGGGGGCGAGCTTTCTTT
>TRBJ1-5|TRBV7-9|NA|NA
CASSLDESGDQPQHF
TGTGCCAGCAGCTTAGACGAAAGCGGCGATCAGCCCCAGCATTTT
>TRBJ2-3|TRBV12-3/TRBV12-4|NA|NA
CASSLYQGDTQYF
TGTGCCAGCAGTCTCTATCAGGGGGATACGCAGTATTTT
>TRBJ1-3|TRBV12-3/TRBV12-4|NA|NA
CASVAGSGNTIYF
TGTGCCAGCGTTGCCGGCTCTGGAAACACCATATATTTT
>TRBJ1-1|TRBV2|NA|NA
CASGGRASATEAFF
TGTGCCAGCGGAGGAAGGGCCTCAGCCACTGAAGCTTTCTTT
>TRBJ2-2|TRBV2|NA|NA
CASSEWAPNTGELFF
TGTGCCAGCAGTGAATGGGCTCCGAACACCGGGGAGCTGTTTTTT
>TRBJ1-4|TRBV5-1|NA|NA
CASSFSAGLNEKLFF
TGCGCCAGCAGCTTTTCGGCGGGGTTGAATGAAAAACTGTTTTTT
>TRBJ1-1|TRBV28|NA|NA
CASGRGGANTEAFF
TGTGCCAGCGGTCGAGGGGGAGCGAACACTGAAGCTTTCTTT
>TRBJ2-1|TRBV6-6|NA|TRBD2
CASSSGGFFFF
TGTGCCAGCAGCTCGGGGGGATTTTTTTTCTTC
>TRBJ2-6|TRBV6-4|NA|TRBD2
CASMERGLTGANVLTF
TGTGCCAGCATGGAGCGGGGGCTCACTGGGGCCAACGTCCTGACTTTC
>TRBJ1-5|TRBV19|NA|NA
CASSIREGRGDNQPQHF
TGTGCCAGTAGTATCCGGGAGGGCAGGGGAGACAATCAGCCCCAGCATTTT
>TRBJ2-7|TRBV27|NA|NA
CASRLSGGSLYEQYF
TGTGCCAGCAGACTCTCTGGGGGGTCCTTATACGAGCAGTACTTC
>TRBJ2-1|TRBV10-3|NA|TRBD2
CAIGPSGGLNEQFF
TGTGCCATTGGCCCTAGCGGGGGGTTGAATGAGCAGTTCTTC
>TRBJ1-2|TRBV24-1|NA|NA
CATVWSGDQNANYGYTF
TGTGCCACCGTCTGGTCAGGGGATCAAAATGCTAACTATGGCTACACCTTC
>TRBJ1-1|TRBV5-1|NA|TRBD1
CASSRRTGTGDMNTEAFF
TGCGCCAGCAGTCGACGGACCGGGACAGGGGATATGAACACTGAAGCTTTCTTT
>TRBJ1-2|TRBV29-1|once|TRBD1
CSAGQGSFGYGYTF
TGCAGCGCAGGACAGGGGAGTTTTGGTTATGGCTACACCTTC